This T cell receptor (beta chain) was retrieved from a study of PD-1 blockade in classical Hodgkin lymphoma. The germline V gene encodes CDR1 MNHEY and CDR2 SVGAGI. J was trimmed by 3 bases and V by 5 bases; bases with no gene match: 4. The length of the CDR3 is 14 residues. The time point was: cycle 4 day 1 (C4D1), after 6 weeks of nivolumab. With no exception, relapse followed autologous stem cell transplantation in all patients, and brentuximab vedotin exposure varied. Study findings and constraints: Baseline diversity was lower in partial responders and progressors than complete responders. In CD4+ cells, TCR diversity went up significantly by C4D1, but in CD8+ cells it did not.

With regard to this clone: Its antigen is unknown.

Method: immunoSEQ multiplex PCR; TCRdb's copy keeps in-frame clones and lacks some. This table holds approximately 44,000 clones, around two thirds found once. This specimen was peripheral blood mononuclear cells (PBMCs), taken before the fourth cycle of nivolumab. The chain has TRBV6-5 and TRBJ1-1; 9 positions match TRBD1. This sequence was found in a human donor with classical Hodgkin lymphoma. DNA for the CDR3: TGTGCCAGCAGTACAGGGGGCGCCCACACTGAAGCTTTCTTT. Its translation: CASSTGGAHTEAFF.